This T cell receptor beta chain was identified in a study of Ad26.COV2.S vaccination and SARS-CoV-2 variants. Study-wide background: The vaccine Ad26.COV2.S was put into the muscle once, or twice with 56 days between. Findings and limits, study-wide: Ad26.COV2.S recipients had broader spike-specific TCRs (P = 0.0014).

As to treatment: 15 to 20 received Ad26.COV2.S at low or high dose, single or two shots; about five received placebo; per-sample allocation not given. Vaccine and placebo recipients were sampled on day 63 after the first injection. This adult donor, from Boston, was 18-55 years old. The assay was immunoSEQ multiplex PCR, and TCRdb's table has in-frame clones only and misses some. The table shows a few hundred thousand clones, with roughly 91% occurring only once. About this clone itself: Its antigen is undetermined.

CDR3 length equals 14 residues. The junction had 9 bases not matched to a gene; V was cut back by 5 bases and J by 9 bases. Per germline, CDR1 SGHTA and CDR2 FQGTGA. The input for sequencing was peripheral blood, taken in a trial of Ad26.COV2.S vaccine versus placebo. V and J are TRBV7-3 and TRBJ2-1; 8 bases align to TRBD2. This sequence was found in a person between 18 and 59 years old who received the Ad26.COV2.S COVID-19 vaccine or a placebo. Written as DNA, the CDR3 is TGTGCCAGCAGCGATCCCGGGAGCGGGGGTGAGCAGTTCTTC. This encodes CASSDPGSGGEQFF.